The 27 T cell receptor beta chains below come from one sample, sequenced in a study of shared clonotypes between healthy human individuals (dated by TCRdb to the early 2020s). The method behind the library was the immunoSEQ multiplex PCR assay. TCRdb carries this immuneACCESS record with in-frame sequences only. Its versions omit some clonotypes, under half of them owing to an unresolved V gene in the studies checked, with the rest unexplained. The sample table lists some 2.1 million clones, less than 95% of them with a count of one. The ten largest clones add up to 1% to 1.3% of the sample. CD8 naive samples were obtained by positive selection for CCR7 among CD45RO-negative cells, yielding a CD45RA+CCR7+ population from which TemRA cells were excluded. The specimen was naive CD8+ T cells sorted from blood. The cell subset or site tag for this specimen amounts to: CD45RA+CCR7+. The receptors shown here come from a young man in good health.

The genes are TRBV4-1 and TRBJ2-3; D gene ambiguous. Germline V gene lookup returns CDR1 MGHRA and CDR2 YSYEKL. The CDR3 sequence is 12 residues long. V was cut by 4 bases and J by 4 bases, with 6 bases left in between. The CDR3 loop reads CASSRQPDTQYF. The CDR3 DNA follows: TGCGCCAGCAGCCGTCAACCAGATACGCAGTATTTT.

V is TRBV18 and J is TRBJ2-1; D perhaps matches TRBD2 (6 bases). Trimming shortened V by 3 bases and J by 5 bases, and 11 bases separated the two germline ends. Per the germline V gene, CDR1 is KGHSH and CDR2 is LQKENI. The CDR3 totals 14 residues. The CDR3 is CASSPGRGDNEQFF. The CDR3 coding sequence is TGTGCCAGCTCACCCGGGCGGGGAGACAATGAGCAGTTCTTC.

This chain links TRBV11-2 with TRBJ2-3; D gene ambiguous. Germline CDR1 reads SGHAT; CDR2 reads FQNNGV. The V gene lost 3 bases and the J gene lost 2 bases, with 12 bases spanning the gap. The CDR3 contains 15 residues. CDR3 residues: CASSFRHRATDTQYF. The CDR3 DNA is TGTGCCAGCAGCTTCCGGCACCGGGCCACAGATACGCAGTATTTT.

This chain links TRBV30 with TRBJ1-3; 7 nucleotides match TRBD1. The CDR3 loop spans 16 amino acids. Per the germline V gene, CDR1 is GTSNPN and CDR2 is SVGIG (reference sequence). J was trimmed by 4 bases and V by 2 bases; bases with no gene match: 11. CDR3 nucleotides: TGTGCCTGGAGTCGGGCACAGGGGACTGGAGGAAACACCATATATTTT. The encoded protein is CAWSRAQGTGGNTIYF.

On this clone itself: One end of the junction fails to match germline, which may point to a read error. The CDR3 loop is CASSLEGWDRGIF. The DNA for the CDR3 is TGTGCCAGCAGCTTAGAGGGGTGGGACAGGGGGATCTTC. The chain combines TRBV7-8 with TRBJ2-1; 11 bases fit TRBD1. The CDR3 is 13 amino acids. Germline V gene lookup returns CDR1 SGHVS and CDR2 FQNEAQ.

The rearrangement joins TRBV28 to TRBJ2-3; maybe TRBD1 (6 bases). V lost 6 bases and J 2 bases, leaving 12 bases between the germline ends. CDR1 MDHEN and CDR2 SYDVKM come from the germline V gene. CDR3 length: 14 residues. The CDR3 bases are TGTGCCAGCAGAGGCCACAGGGCCACAGATACGCAGTATTTT. Translated, it gives CASRGHRATDTQYF.

The chain employs TRBV27 and TRBJ2-3; TRBD2 agrees at 7 bases. Per germline, CDR1 MNHEY and CDR2 SMNVEV (reference sequence). V gave up 2 bases and J gave up 3 bases; unmatched junction bases: 5. CDR3 size: 15 residues. The CDR3 nucleotides read TGTGCCAGCAGTTTAGCGGGAGTTCGAACAGATACGCAGTATTTT. Translated, it gives CASSLAGVRTDTQYF.

The CDR3 nucleotides are TGTGCCAGCAGCCAAGATCAAGGCGGGGCAGGGACCCAGTACTTC. It is translated as CASSQDQGGAGTQYF. This chain connects TRBV4-2 to TRBJ2-5; D possibly corresponds to TRBD2 (6 bases). Germline V gives CDR1 LGHNA, CDR2 YNFKEQ. This CDR3 contains 15 residues. V was trimmed by 0 bases and J by 7 bases, leaving 15 bases between them.

The rearrangement uses TRBV7-9 and TRBJ1-4; 7 bases map to TRBD1. V shed 1 base and J 3 bases; nucleotides not matched to a gene: 5. The CDR3 runs to 16 residues. Germline lookup yields CDR1 SEHNR and CDR2 FQNEAQ (reference sequence). The CDR3 loop is CASSLGAQGANEKLFF. The CDR3 DNA is TGTGCCAGCAGCTTAGGGGCGCAGGGGGCTAATGAAAAACTGTTTTTT.

The J gene is TRBJ2-1, the V gene TRBV27, with 8 bases lining up with TRBD2. V dropped 5 bases and J dropped 7; count of bases not matched to a gene: 7. Looked up from germline, CDR1 is MNHEY and CDR2 is SMNVEV (reference sequence). There are 14 residues in the CDR3. CDR3 sequence (DNA): TGTGCCAGCAGTCCCCTGGCTAGCGGGAATGAGCAGTTCTTC. Translation: CASSPLASGNEQFF.

J is TRBJ2-1 and V is TRBV27; tentative D call: TRBD1 (6 bases). The germline gives CDR1 MNHEY, CDR2 SMNVEV (reference sequence). The CDR3 runs to 16 residues. V dropped 1 base and J dropped 5 bases, with 15 bases sitting between them. CDR3 sequence (DNA): TGTGCCAGCAGTTTATGGGGACACAGTTTAGACAATGAGCAGTTCTTC. It specifies CASSLWGHSLDNEQFF.

The rearrangement uses TRBV2 and TRBJ2-7; TRBD2 aligns across 9 bases. This CDR3 is 16 amino acids long. The germline V gene encodes CDR1 SNHLY and CDR2 FYNNEI. With 2 bases clipped from V and 5 bases from J, the junction kept 10 bases outside the gene matches. Here the CDR3 DNA reads TGTGCCAGCAGTGAAATGCTGCTAGCGGGAAGCCACGAGCAGTACTTC. Translating it yields CASSEMLLAGSHEQYF.

Concerning this clone: The sample holds other DNA sequences that translate to the same CDR3. The chain employs TRBV15 and TRBJ1-1, with D uncertain. The length of the CDR3 is 13 residues. The germline V gene encodes CDR1 LNHNV and CDR2 YYDKDF (reference sequence). V lost 8 bases and J 2 bases, leaving 12 bases between the germline ends. DNA for the CDR3: TGTGCCACCTCGAGGGAACGAAACACTGAAGCTTTCTTT. This translates into CATSRERNTEAFF.

The genes are TRBV5-5 and TRBJ2-2; D is unclear. CDR1 is SGHKS and CDR2 is YYEKEE in the germline V gene (reference sequence). This CDR3 has 15 amino acids. V lost 2 bases to trimming and J lost 7 bases, with 15 bases between them. In nucleotides, the CDR3 is TGTGCCAGCAGCTTCCTATTAGATGTCGGCGGGGAGCTGTTTTTT. Protein: CASSFLLDVGGELFF.

The rearrangement joins TRBV28 to TRBJ1-2; perhaps TRBD1 as D (5 bases). Germline lookup yields CDR1 MDHEN and CDR2 SYDVKM. Trimming removed 7 bases at V and 3 bases at J, with 6 bases between. The CDR3 has 11 residues. CDR3 bases: TGTGCCAGCATGGGGGACTATGGCTACACCTTC. Translating it yields CASMGDYGYTF.

As for this clone: At the DNA level, this CDR3 is encoded by other sequences in the same sample as well. The V gene is TRBV2, the J gene TRBJ2-7, with 7 positions matching TRBD1. Trimming cost V 4 bases and J 2 bases; bases outside gene matches: 2. The CDR3 extends over 13 amino acids. Germline assignment: CDR1 SNHLY and CDR2 FYNNEI. The CDR3 coding sequence is TGTGCCAGCAGTGGAGGGGGCACCTACGAGCAGTACTTC. Amino acid sequence: CASSGGGTYEQYF.

This chain uses TRBV27 with TRBJ2-7, with 8 bases fitting TRBD1. The CDR3 is made up of 13 amino acids. CDR1 and CDR2 from the germline V gene are MNHEY and SMNVEV (reference sequence). V dropped 8 bases and J dropped 4; count of bases not matched to a gene: 7. DNA for the CDR3: TGTGCCAGCGGAGCCGGGACAGGATACGAGCAGTACTTC. Its translation is CASGAGTGYEQYF.

The chain has TRBV7-9 and TRBJ2-2; 7 bases are shared with TRBD1. The CDR3 consists of 15 residues. The V gene end was trimmed by 7 bases and the J gene end by 0 bases; junction bases not matched to a gene: 5. The germline V gene has CDR1 SEHNR and CDR2 FQNEAQ (reference sequence). This CDR3 reads CASTLDRTNTGELFF. CDR3 bases: TGTGCCAGCACCCTGGACAGGACGAACACCGGGGAGCTGTTTTTT.

The chain employs TRBV6-5 and TRBJ2-7; 10 nucleotides agree with TRBD1. The CDR3 has 15 amino acids. From germline, CDR1 is MNHEY and CDR2 SVGAGI. Germline trimming cut 6 bases from V and 4 bases from J; bases unmatched to any gene: 9. CDR3 coding DNA: TGTGCCAGCAGCCCCCTTCGACAGGGGGCTTACGAGCAGTACTTC. Residues: CASSPLRQGAYEQYF.

The chain couples TRBV6-5 to TRBJ2-7, with a tentative D call TRBD1 (6 bases). The CDR3 spans 13 residues. The V gene's germline CDR1 is MNHEY and CDR2 SVGAGI. Trimming took 1 base from V and 5 from J, leaving 9 bases between them. The CDR3 region has the DNA TGTGCCAGCAGTTACTACCAGGGGAACGAGCAGTACTTC. This gives the protein CASSYYQGNEQYF.

This chain uses TRBV7-3 with TRBJ1-1; TRBD1 matches 7 bases. Germline CDR1 SGHTA, CDR2 FQGTGA. The V segment lost 4 bases and the J segment 1 base; nucleotides outside the gene matches: 6. The CDR3 has 15 residues. The CDR3 spells CASSSNGQENTEAFF. CDR3 DNA sequence: TGTGCCAGCAGCTCCAACGGACAGGAGAACACTGAAGCTTTCTTT.

The genes are TRBV6-5 and TRBJ2-7; 8 bases match TRBD2. V dropped 2 bases and J dropped 13; count of bases not matched to a gene: 7. There are 12 residues in the CDR3. Per germline, CDR1 MNHEY and CDR2 SVGAGI. CDR3 sequence: CASSYDGRAEYF. CDR3 sequence (DNA): TGTGCCAGCAGTTACGACGGGAGGGCCGAATACTTC.

The chain recombines TRBV9 with TRBJ2-3, with D perhaps TRBD1 (7 bases). Germline V gene data show CDR1 as SGDLS and CDR2 as YYNGEE. The V and J ends lost 2 bases and 2 bases respectively, with 18 bases between them. This CDR3 contains 17 residues. CDR3 in amino acids: CASSVVGTGDSTDTQYF. The DNA of the CDR3 is TGTGCCAGCAGCGTTGTAGGAACAGGGGACTCCACAGATACGCAGTATTTT.

The V and J genes are TRBV10-1 and TRBJ2-2; D gene ambiguous. The ends were cut back, 4 bases at V and 6 bases at J, with 6 bases in the middle. CDR1 and CDR2 from the germline V gene are WNHNN and SYGVQD (reference sequence). There are 12 residues in the CDR3. CDR3 coding DNA: TGCGCCAGCAGTGGGGCCCCCGGGGAGCTGTTTTTT. Its translation is CASSGAPGELFF.

The J gene is TRBJ1-1, the V gene TRBV10-2, with a weak D call TRBD1 (5 bases). Trimming stripped 2 bases from V and 5 bases from J, with 12 bases between. CDR1 and CDR2 (germline): WSHSY, SAAADI. This CDR3 has 14 amino acids. CDR3 nucleotides: TGCGCCAGCAGTGAGGGGGCGGGTGGAACTGAAGCTTTCTTT. Translated, it gives CASSEGAGGTEAFF.

The V gene is TRBV10-3, the J gene TRBJ2-7; 10 bases are a match to TRBD1. The CDR3 sequence is 14 residues long. Germline V gene lookup returns CDR1 ENHRY and CDR2 SYGVKD. After removal of 3 bases from V and 6 bases from J, the junction contained 5 bases not matched to a gene. The CDR3 bases are TGTGCCATCAGTGACCCGGACAGGGGGACCGAGCAGTACTTC. Its translation is CAISDPDRGTEQYF.

The chain uses TRBV13 and TRBJ2-5; TRBD2 agrees at 12 bases. The CDR3 runs to 15 residues. Trimming removed 5 bases from V and 5 bases from J; junction bases left unmatched: 6. Germline values: CDR1 PRHDT, CDR2 FYEKMQ (reference sequence). This chain's CDR3 is CASSLAGGPVETQYF. DNA for the CDR3: TGTGCCAGCAGCCTAGCGGGGGGGCCTGTGGAGACCCAGTACTTC.